One T cell receptor beta chain is described in this entry. Original data processing: Reference gene primer amplification yielded estimated nucleated cell counts. Assay used: immunoSEQ multiplex PCR; TCRdb lists only in-frame clones, some missing. V and J calls and clone size are those listed in that table; D and trimming were worked out from the DNA. The sample records 50,000 to 60,000 clones, roughly 85% being singletons. This entry belongs to a study of blood T cell repertoires in COVID-19. Across the study: Researchers got acute and convalescent COVID-19 samples from the United States, Italy and Spain.

Sequenced material: peripheral blood. The clonotype comes from a human donor in a cohort sampled during active COVID-19.

The CDR3 DNA follows: TGTGCCAGCAGTTTGACTAGCGGGAGGGCCCACGAGCAGTACTTC. Its translation: CASSLTSGRAHEQYF. This rearrangement joins TRBV6-2 or TRBV6-3 to TRBJ2-7, with 14 bases aligning to TRBD2. After removal of 4 bases from V and 5 bases from J, the junction contained 4 bases not matched to a gene. Germline V gene lookup returns CDR1 MNHEY and CDR2 SVGEGT. CDR3 size: 15 residues.